This T cell receptor beta chain originates from a study of cytomegalovirus exposure and HLA in healthy donors. The CDR3 is 15 amino acids. V lost 1 base and J lost 3, with 10 bases in between. CDR1 and CDR2 from the germline V gene are SGHAT and FQNNGV. The PCR employed 60 Vbeta primers together with 13 Jbeta primers. Clones were sequenced by immunoSEQ multiplex PCR, and TCRdb holds only the in-frame ones, with some missing. Its table lists 150,000 or so clones. What was sequenced was PBMCs. This clonotype originated in a middle-aged woman in good health and CMV-seropositive. The chain combines TRBV11-2 with TRBJ2-1, with D tentatively TRBD2 (5 bases). CDR3 sequence (DNA): TGTGCCAGCAGCTTAGGCCTAGCAGTCTACAATGAGCAGTTCTTC. This gives the protein CASSLGLAVYNEQFF.